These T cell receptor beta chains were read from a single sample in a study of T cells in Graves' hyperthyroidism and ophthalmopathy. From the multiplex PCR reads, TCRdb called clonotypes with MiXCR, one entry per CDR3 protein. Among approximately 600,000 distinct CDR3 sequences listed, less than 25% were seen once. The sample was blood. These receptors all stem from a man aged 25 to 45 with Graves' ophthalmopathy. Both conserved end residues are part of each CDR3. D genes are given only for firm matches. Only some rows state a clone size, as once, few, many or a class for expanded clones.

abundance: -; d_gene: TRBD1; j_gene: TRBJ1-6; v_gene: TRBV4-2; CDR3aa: CASRAQGGNSPLHF; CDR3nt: TGTGCCAGCAGGGCCCAGGGGGGGAATTCACCCCTCCACTTT
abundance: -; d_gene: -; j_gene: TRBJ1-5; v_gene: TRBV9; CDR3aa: CASSPRGVEEPQHF; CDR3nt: TGTGCCAGCAGCCCACGAGGGGTCGAGGAGCCCCAGCATTTT
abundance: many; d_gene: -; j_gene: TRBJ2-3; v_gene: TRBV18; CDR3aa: CASSPAGLRADTQYF; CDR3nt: TGTGCCAGCTCGCCCGCGGGACTCCGGGCAGATACGCAGTATTTT
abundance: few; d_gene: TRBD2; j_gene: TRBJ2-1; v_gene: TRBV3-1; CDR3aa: CASSHSGLAGGQSSYNEQFF; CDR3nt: TGTGCCAGCAGCCATTCAGGACTAGCGGGAGGGCAGAGCTCCTACAATGAGCAGTTCTTC
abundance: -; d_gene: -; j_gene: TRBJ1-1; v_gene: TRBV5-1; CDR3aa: CASSLLPTGLNTEAFF; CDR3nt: TGCGCCAGCAGCTTGTTGCCCACAGGGCTGAACACTGAAGCTTTCTTT
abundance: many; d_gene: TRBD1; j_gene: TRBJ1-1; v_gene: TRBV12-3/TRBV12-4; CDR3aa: CASSTGGDIEAFF; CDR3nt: TGTGCCAGCAGCACAGGGGGGGATATTGAAGCTTTCTTT
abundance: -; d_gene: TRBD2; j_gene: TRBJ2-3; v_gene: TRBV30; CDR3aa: CAWSSGGFAQYF; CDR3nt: TGTGCCTGGAGTTCCGGGGGGTTTGCGCAGTATTTT
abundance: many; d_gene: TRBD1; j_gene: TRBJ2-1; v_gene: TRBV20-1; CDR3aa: CSATGQGPSEQFF; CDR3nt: TGCAGTGCTACCGGACAGGGGCCCAGTGAGCAGTTCTTC
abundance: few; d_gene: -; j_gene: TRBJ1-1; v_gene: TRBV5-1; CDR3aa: CASSLETGRTEAFF; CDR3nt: TGCGCCAGCAGCTTGGAGACGGGGAGGACTGAAGCTTTCTTT
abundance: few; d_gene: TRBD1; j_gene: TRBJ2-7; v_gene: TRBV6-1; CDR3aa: CASSEVGTGIYEQYF; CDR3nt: TGTGCCAGCAGTGAAGTCGGGACAGGGATCTACGAGCAGTACTTC
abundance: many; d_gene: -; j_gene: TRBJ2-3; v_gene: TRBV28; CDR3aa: CASSLWVTDTQYF; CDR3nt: TGTGCCAGCAGTTTGTGGGTCACAGATACGCAGTATTTT
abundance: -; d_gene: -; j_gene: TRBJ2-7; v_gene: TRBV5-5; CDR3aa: CASITFALPYEQYF; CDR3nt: TGTGCCAGCATCACCTTTGCGCTTCCCTACGAGCAGTACTTC
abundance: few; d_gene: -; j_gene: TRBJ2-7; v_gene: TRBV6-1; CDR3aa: CASSESWTDHEQYF; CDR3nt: TGTGCCAGCAGTGAATCCTGGACAGACCACGAGCAGTACTTC
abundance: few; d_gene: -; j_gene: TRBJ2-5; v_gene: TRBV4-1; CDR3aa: CASSQEGQTQYF; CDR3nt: TGCGCCAGCAGCCAAGAGGGACAGACCCAGTACTTC
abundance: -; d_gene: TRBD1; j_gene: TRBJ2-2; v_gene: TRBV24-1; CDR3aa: CATSEGTGDVVGGELFF; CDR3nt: TGTGCCACCAGTGAAGGGACAGGGGACGTTGTCGGCGGGGAGCTGTTTTTT
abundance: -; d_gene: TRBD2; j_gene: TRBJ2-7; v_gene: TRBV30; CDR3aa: CARLRSQREGLEEQYF; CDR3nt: TGTGCCCGGCTCCGAAGCCAGCGGGAGGGTCTCGAGGAGCAGTACTTC
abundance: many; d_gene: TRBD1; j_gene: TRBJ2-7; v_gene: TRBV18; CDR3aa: CASSPGQGIYEQYF; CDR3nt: TGTGCCAGCTCTCCAGGACAGGGGATTTACGAGCAGTACTTC
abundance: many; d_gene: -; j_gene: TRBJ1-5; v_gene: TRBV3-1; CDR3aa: CASSQGSQHQPQHF; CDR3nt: TGTGCCAGCAGCCAAGGCAGCCAGCATCAGCCCCAGCATTTT
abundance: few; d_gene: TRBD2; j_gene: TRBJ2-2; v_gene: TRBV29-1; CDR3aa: CSVAGGRNTGELFF; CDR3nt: TGCAGCGTTGCGGGGGGGCGGAACACCGGGGAGCTGTTTTTT
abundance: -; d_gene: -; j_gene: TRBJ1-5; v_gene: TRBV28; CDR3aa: CASSHGQINQPQHF; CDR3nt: TGTGCCAGCAGCCACGGACAGATCAATCAGCCCCAGCATTTT
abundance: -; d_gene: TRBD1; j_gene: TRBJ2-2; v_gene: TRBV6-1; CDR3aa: CASSERDRMTGELFF; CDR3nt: TGTGCCAGCAGTGAGCGGGACAGGATGACCGGGGAGCTGTTTTTT
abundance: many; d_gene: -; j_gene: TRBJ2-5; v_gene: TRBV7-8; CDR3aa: CASRQETQYF; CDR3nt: TGTGCCAGCAGACAAGAGACCCAGTACTTC
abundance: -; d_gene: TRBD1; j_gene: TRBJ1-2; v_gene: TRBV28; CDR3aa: CATTGHYGYTF; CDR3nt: TGTGCCACGACAGGGCATTATGGCTACACCTTC
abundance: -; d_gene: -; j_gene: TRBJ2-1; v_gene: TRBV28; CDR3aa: CASSLKGVTYNEQFF; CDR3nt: TGTGCCAGCAGTTTAAAAGGGGTTACCTACAATGAGCAGTTCTTC
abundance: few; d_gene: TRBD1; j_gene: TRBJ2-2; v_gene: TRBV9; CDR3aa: CASSVAGQGLAGELFF; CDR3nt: TGTGCCAGCAGCGTAGCGGGACAGGGCTTAGCCGGGGAGCTGTTTTTT
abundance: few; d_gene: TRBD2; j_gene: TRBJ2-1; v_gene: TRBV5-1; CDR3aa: CASSGTGRLARDEQFF; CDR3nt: TGCGCCAGCAGCGGCACGGGTAGACTAGCCCGGGATGAGCAGTTCTTC
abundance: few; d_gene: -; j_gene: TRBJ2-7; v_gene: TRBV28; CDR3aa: CATRTNAEEQYF; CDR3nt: TGTGCCACTCGGACTAACGCGGAGGAGCAGTACTTC
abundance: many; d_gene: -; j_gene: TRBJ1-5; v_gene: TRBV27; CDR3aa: CASSPEGFGQPQHF; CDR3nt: TGTGCCAGCAGCCCCGAGGGGTTTGGTCAGCCCCAGCATTTT
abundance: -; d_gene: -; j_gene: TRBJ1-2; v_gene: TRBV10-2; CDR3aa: CASSESGIAYGYTF; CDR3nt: TGCGCCAGCAGTGAGTCGGGGATCGCCTATGGCTACACCTTC
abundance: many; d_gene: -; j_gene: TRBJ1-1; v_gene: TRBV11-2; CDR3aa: CASSYGPSAEAFF; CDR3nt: TGTGCCAGCAGCTATGGGCCGTCAGCTGAAGCTTTCTTT
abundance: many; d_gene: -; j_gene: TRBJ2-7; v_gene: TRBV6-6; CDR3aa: CASSYSDSRSYEQYF; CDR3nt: TGTGCCAGCAGTTACTCTGATTCCCGCTCCTACGAGCAGTACTTC
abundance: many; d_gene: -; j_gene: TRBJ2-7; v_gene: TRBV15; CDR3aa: CATSRDGQGNYEQYF; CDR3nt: TGTGCCACCAGCAGAGATGGCCAGGGTAACTACGAGCAGTACTTC
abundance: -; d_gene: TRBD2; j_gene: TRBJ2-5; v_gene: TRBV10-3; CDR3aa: CAISEPGLAGGQETQYF; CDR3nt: TGTGCCATCAGTGAGCCGGGACTAGCGGGAGGGCAAGAGACCCAGTACTTC
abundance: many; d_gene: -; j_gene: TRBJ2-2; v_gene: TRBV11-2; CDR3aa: CASSHRSGAGTGELFF; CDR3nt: TGTGCCAGCAGCCACCGTTCGGGGGCCGGCACCGGGGAGCTGTTTTTT
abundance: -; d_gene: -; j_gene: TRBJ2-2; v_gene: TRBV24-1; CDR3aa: CATSGPSANTGELFF; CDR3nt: TGTGCCACCAGTGGCCCTAGCGCGAACACCGGGGAGCTGTTTTTT
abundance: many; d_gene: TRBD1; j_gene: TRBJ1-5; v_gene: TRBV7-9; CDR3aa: CASSRDSYSNQPQHF; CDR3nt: TGTGCCAGCAGTCGGGACAGCTATAGCAATCAGCCCCAGCATTTT
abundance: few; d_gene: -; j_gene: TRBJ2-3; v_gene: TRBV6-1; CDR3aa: CASGEGVPDTQYF; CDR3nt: TGTGCCAGCGGGGAAGGGGTCCCAGATACGCAGTATTTT
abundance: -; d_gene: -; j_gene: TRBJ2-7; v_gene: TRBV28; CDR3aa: CASSSSLGHSYEQYF; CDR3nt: -
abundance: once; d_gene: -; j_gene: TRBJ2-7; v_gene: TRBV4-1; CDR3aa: CASSSEQYF; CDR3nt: TGCGCCAGCAGCTCCGAGCAGTACTTC
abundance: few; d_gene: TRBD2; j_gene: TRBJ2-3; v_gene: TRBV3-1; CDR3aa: CASSQVPGLAGNTDTQYF; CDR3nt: TGTGCCAGCAGCCAAGTCCCCGGGCTAGCGGGAAACACAGATACGCAGTATTTT
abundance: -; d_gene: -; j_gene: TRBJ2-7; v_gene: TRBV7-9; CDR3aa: CASSLGLGWSDGARYKQYF; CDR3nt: TGTGCCAGCAGCTTAGGGCTAGGATGGTCTGACGGGGCCCGCTACAAGCAGTACTTC
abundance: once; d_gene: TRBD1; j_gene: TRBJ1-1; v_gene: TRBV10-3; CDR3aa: CAISPGTGTNTEAFF; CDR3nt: TGTGCCATCAGCCCCGGGACAGGTACTAACACTGAAGCTTTCTTT
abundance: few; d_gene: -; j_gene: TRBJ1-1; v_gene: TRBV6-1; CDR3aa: CASSPQQGWGEAFF; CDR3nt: TGTGCCAGCAGTCCCCAACAGGGATGGGGTGAAGCTTTCTTT
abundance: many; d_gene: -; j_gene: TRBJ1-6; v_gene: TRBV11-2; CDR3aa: CASSVGGSPLHF; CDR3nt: TGTGCCAGCAGCGTGGGGGGATCACCCCTCCACTTT
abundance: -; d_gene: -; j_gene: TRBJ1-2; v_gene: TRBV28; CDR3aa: CASSPAGRYSYGYTF; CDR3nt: TGTGCCAGCAGTCCAGCAGGGAGGTATAGCTATGGCTACACCTTC
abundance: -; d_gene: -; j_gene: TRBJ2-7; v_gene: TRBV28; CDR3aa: CASKGRGTISQYEQYF; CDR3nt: TGTGCCAGCAAAGGGAGGGGGACTATCAGTCAGTACGAGCAGTACTTC
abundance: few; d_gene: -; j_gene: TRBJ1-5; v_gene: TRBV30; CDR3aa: CAWNEGTGNQPQHF; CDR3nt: TGTGCCTGGAACGAGGGGACGGGCAATCAGCCCCAGCATTTT
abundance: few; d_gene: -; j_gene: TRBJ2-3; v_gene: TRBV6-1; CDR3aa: CASTRSGAGAPDTQYF; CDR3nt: TGTGCCAGCACCCGGAGTGGAGCGGGCGCCCCCGATACGCAGTATTTT
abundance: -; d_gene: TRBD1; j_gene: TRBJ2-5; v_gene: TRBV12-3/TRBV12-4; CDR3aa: CASSLVRGQAQYF; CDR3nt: TGTGCCAGCAGTTTAGTTAGGGGGCAGGCCCAGTACTTC
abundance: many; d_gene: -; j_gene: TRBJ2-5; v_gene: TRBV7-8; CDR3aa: CASSFNSIETQYF; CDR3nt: TGTGCCAGCAGCTTCAACTCGATAGAGACCCAGTACTTC
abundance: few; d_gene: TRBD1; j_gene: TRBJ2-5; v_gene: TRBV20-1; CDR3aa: CSARTGTDQETQYF; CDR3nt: TGCAGTGCTAGAACCGGGACAGACCAAGAGACCCAGTACTTC
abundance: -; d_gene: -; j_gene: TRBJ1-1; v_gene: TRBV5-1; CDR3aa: CASSVRDGLNTEAFF; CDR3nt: TGCGCCAGCAGCGTAAGGGACGGATTGAACACTGAAGCTTTCTTT
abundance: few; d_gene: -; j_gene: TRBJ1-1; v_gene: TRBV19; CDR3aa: CASSIQPNTEAFF; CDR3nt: TGTGCCAGTAGTATACAGCCGAACACTGAAGCTTTCTTT
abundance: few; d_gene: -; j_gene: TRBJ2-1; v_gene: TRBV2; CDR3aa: CASSEGQFF; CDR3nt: TGTGCCAGCAGTGAAGGACAGTTCTTC
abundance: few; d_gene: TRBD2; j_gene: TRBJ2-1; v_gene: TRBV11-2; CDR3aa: CASSPLAGGFEQFF; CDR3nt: TGTGCCAGCAGCCCGCTAGCGGGAGGTTTTGAGCAGTTCTTC
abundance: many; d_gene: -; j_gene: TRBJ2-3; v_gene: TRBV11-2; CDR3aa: CASSSRSDTQYF; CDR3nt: TGTGCCAGCAGCTCCCGGTCAGATACGCAGTATTTT
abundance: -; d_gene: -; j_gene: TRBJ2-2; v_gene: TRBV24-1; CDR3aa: CATSDWGGPGELFF; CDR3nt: TGTGCCACCAGTGATTGGGGGGGGCCCGGGGAGCTGTTTTTT
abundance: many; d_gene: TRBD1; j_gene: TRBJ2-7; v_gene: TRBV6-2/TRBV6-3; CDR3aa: CASSFPGQFYEQYF; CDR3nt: TGTGCCAGCAGTTTCCCGGGACAGTTCTACGAGCAGTACTTC
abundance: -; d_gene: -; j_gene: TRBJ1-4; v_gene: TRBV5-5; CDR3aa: CASSLMGSNEKLFF; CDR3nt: TGTGCCAGCAGCTTGATGGGCAGCAATGAAAAACTGTTTTTT